Following are 29 T cell receptor beta chains from one sample sequenced in a study of regulatory T cells in long-lasting Graves disease. Both iRepertoire HTBI primers and Arm-PCR of CDR3 regions were used to build the TCR beta libraries. A single record per CDR3 protein comes from TCRdb applying MiXCR to the multiplex PCR reads. This sample has 600,000 to 800,000 distinct CDR3 sequences, with around 32% found just once. Time point reported: persistent/refractory GD, antithyroid drugs over 5 years with positive TRAb. The TCR library was made from RNA that had been extracted from PBMCs in TRIzol. The sample consisted of peripheral blood mononuclear cells (PBMCs), taken when the disease was refractory, from a patient treated with antithyroid drugs. The source of these receptors is a female donor with Graves disease.

The chain uses TRBV5-1 and TRBJ1-4; weak D call: TRBD1 (5 bases). CDR1 and CDR2 (germline): SGHRS, YFSETQ. The CDR3 totals 13 residues. Between the trimmed V and J ends, which lost 4 bases and 4 bases, there was a span of 8 bases. In DNA, the CDR3 is TGCGCCAGCAGCCGGGACCGTAATGAAAAACTGTTTTTT. Protein: CASSRDRNEKLFF.

This chain connects TRBV15 to TRBJ2-7; D call uncertain. Germline V lookup: CDR1 LNHNV, CDR2 YYDKDF (reference sequence). Trimming took off 1 base at V and 3 bases at J, with 7 bases between the two ends. This CDR3 has 13 residues. In DNA form, the CDR3 reads TGTGCCACCAGCAGAGGAAAATTCTACGAGCAGTACTTC. Translated, it gives CATSRGKFYEQYF.

The chain combines TRBV9 with TRBJ1-3, with D unresolved. Between the trimmed V and J ends, which lost 0 bases and 2 bases, there was a span of 6 bases. Germline V gene data show CDR1 as SGDLS and CDR2 as YYNGEE. This CDR3 comprises 14 residues. CDR3 residues: CASSVGQTGNTIYF. The CDR3 DNA reads as TGTGCCAGCAGCGTAGGGCAGACTGGAAACACCATATATTTT. The full variable domain, with the rest looked up from reference TRBV9 and TRBJ1-3, is DSGVTQTPKHLITATGQRVTLRCSPRSGDLSVYWYQQSLDQGLQFLIQYYNGEERAKGNILERFSAQQFPDLHSELNLSSLELGDSALYFCASSVGQTGNTIYFGEGSWLTVV.

The rearrangement links TRBV9 to TRBJ1-5; weak D call: TRBD1 (5 bases). Between the trimmed V and J ends, which lost 0 bases and 4 bases, there was a span of 11 bases. CDR1 and CDR2 (germline): SGDLS, YYNGEE. The CDR3 has 15 residues. The CDR3 sequence: CASSVEGQANQPQHF. The CDR3 region has the DNA TGTGCCAGCAGCGTAGAGGGGCAGGCTAATCAGCCCCAGCATTTT. The complete variable domain, with remaining parts taken from reference TRBV9 and TRBJ1-5, reads DSGVTQTPKHLITATGQRVTLRCSPRSGDLSVYWYQQSLDQGLQFLIQYYNGEERAKGNILERFSAQQFPDLHSELNLSSLELGDSALYFCASSVEGQANQPQHFGDGTRLSIL.

The chain carries TRBV6-1 and TRBJ2-2; TRBD2 matches 11 bases. V was clipped by 8 bases and J by 5 bases; unmatched bases: 7. In germline, CDR1 is MNHNS, CDR2 SASEGT. The CDR3 has 15 residues. CDR3 region: CASCLLAGVTGELFF. The CDR3 DNA reads TGTGCCAGCTGTCTACTAGCGGGAGTTACCGGGGAGCTGTTTTTT.

This clonotype was found many times. The chain recombines TRBV6-2 or TRBV6-3 with TRBJ2-7; 11 nucleotides match TRBD2. J gave up 6 bases and V 4 bases, and 8 bases lay outside the gene matches. The germline V gene encodes CDR1 MNHEY and CDR2 SVGEGT. The CDR3 consists of 15 residues. The CDR3 protein is CASSFRLAGLREQYF. The CDR3 DNA reads TGTGCCAGCAGTTTTAGACTAGCGGGATTGCGCGAGCAGTACTTC.

This rearrangement joins TRBV28 to TRBJ2-4; 8 bases are shared with TRBD2. The CDR3 has 14 amino acids. V lost 6 bases, J lost 5 bases, and 6 bases stayed unmatched. CDR1 MDHEN and CDR2 SYDVKM come from the germline V gene. The CDR3 loop is CASSPGGVQNIQYF. CDR3 coding DNA: TGTGCCAGCAGCCCGGGGGGGGTTCAAAACATTCAGTACTTC.

The J gene is TRBJ1-4, the V gene TRBV5-6, with 12 bases lining up with TRBD1. The CDR3 runs to 15 residues. J gave up 8 bases and V 3 bases, and 5 bases lay outside the gene matches. The germline CDR1 and CDR2 sequences are SGHDT and YYEEEE. The CDR3 DNA is TGTGCCAGCAGCTACACCGGGACAGGGGGCGAAAAACTGTTTTTT. This encodes CASSYTGTGGEKLFF.

The sample holds a few counts of this clonotype. The V call is TRBV20-1, the J call TRBJ2-7; tentatively, D is TRBD2 (6 bases). The CDR3 length is 14 residues. Trimming pared 0 bases from V and 6 bases from J, leaving 15 bases between. Germline loops: CDR1 DFQATT, CDR2 SNEGSKA (reference sequence). CDR3 protein: CSARDSRAGFEQYF. CDR3 bases: TGCAGTGCTAGAGATAGTCGGGCGGGATTCGAGCAGTACTTC.

This chain uses TRBV20-1 with TRBJ2-7; possible D gene TRBD2, 6 bases. Germline CDR1 and CDR2: DFQATT and SNEGSKA (reference sequence). The V gene lost 5 bases and the J gene lost 12 bases, with 17 bases spanning the gap. The CDR3 is 11 amino acids. CDR3 protein: CSAHLGSFGYF. For the CDR3, the DNA is TGCAGTGCTCACCTCGGGAGTTTCGGGTACTTC.

A word on this clonotype: The CDR3 does not close with the conserved phenylalanine or tryptophan, likely indicating a read error. This sequence joins TRBV3-1 and TRBJ2-7; TRBD2 is a possible D gene (6 bases). The CDR3 contains 15 residues. Germline V gene data show CDR1 as LGHDT and CDR2 as YNNKEL (reference sequence). V dropped 2 bases and J dropped 2 bases, with 13 bases sitting between them. CDR3 sequence (DNA): TGTGCCAGCAGCCAATCGGGGGAGACCACCTACGAGCAGTACCTC. Amino acid sequence: CASSQSGETTYEQYL.

This clonotype was detected many times. V gene TRBV28 combines with J gene TRBJ1-3, with D uncertain. The V end lost 6 bases, the J end lost 4 bases, and 10 bases lay between the germline ends. The V gene's germline CDR1 is MDHEN and CDR2 SYDVKM. The CDR3 covers 13 residues. Here the CDR3 DNA reads TGTGCCAGCAGCTCGGGGTCAGGAAACACCATATATTTT. This encodes CASSSGSGNTIYF. The full variable domain, its missing parts supplied by reference TRBV28 and TRBJ1-3, is DVKVTQSSRYLVKRTGEKVFLECVQDMDHENMFWYRQDPGLGLRLIYFSYDVKMKEKGDIPEGYSVSREKKERFSLILESASTNQTSMYLCASSSGSGNTIYFGEGSWLTVV.

The rearrangement links TRBV7-9 to TRBJ2-7; the match to TRBD1 covers 8 bases. CDR1 and CDR2 (germline): SEHNR, FQNEAQ (reference sequence). There are 15 residues in the CDR3. V lost 2 bases, J lost 3 bases, and 6 bases stayed unmatched. The CDR3 nucleotides are TGTGCCAGCAGCTTAACCGGACAGGGTATCTACGAGCAGTACTTC. Protein product: CASSLTGQGIYEQYF.

The chain is built from TRBV29-1 and TRBJ2-7; TRBD2 might be the D (6 bases). V was cut by 4 bases and J by 3 bases, with 13 bases left in between. The length of the CDR3 is 13 residues. CDR1 is SQVTM and CDR2 is ANQGSEA in the germline V gene. This chain's CDR3 is CSVAGGVHYEQYF. As DNA, the CDR3 is TGCAGCGTTGCGGGCGGGGTCCACTACGAGCAGTACTTC.

Comments on this clonotype: The junction and the germline gene differ at one end; a read error may be behind it. The chain is built from TRBV6-2 or TRBV6-3 and TRBJ2-5; D gene uncertain. The CDR3 length is 14 residues. Germline values: CDR1 MNHEY, CDR2 SVGEGT. The CDR3 loop reads CASSYDLYQETQCF. CDR3 bases: TGTGCCAGCAGTTACGACCTGTACCAAGAGACCCAGTGCTTC.

The J gene is TRBJ1-6, the V gene TRBV11-2; maybe TRBD1 (5 bases). Trimming took off 2 bases at V and 0 bases at J, with 14 bases between the two ends. The germline V gene encodes CDR1 SGHAT and CDR2 FQNNGV. This CDR3 comprises 18 residues. The CDR3 sequence: CASSLRGRGRSYNSPLHF. The CDR3 DNA follows: TGTGCCAGCAGCTTAAGGGGTAGGGGCCGCTCCTATAATTCACCCCTCCACTTT.

This clonotype was counted between two and nine times. This chain uses TRBV20-1 with TRBJ1-5; no reliable D call. Germline CDR1 reads DFQATT; CDR2 reads SNEGSKA (reference sequence). V was cut by 0 bases and J by 4 bases, with 13 bases left in between. The CDR3 contains 15 residues. CDR3 residues: CSARDRLRANQPQHF. The CDR3 DNA sequence: TGCAGTGCTAGAGATCGGCTGAGGGCTAATCAGCCCCAGCATTTT.

In DNA, the CDR3 is TGCAGTGCTAGAGACCCTTTAAGCAATCAGCCCCAGCATTTT. Translating it yields CSARDPLSNQPQHF. The chain has TRBV20-1 and TRBJ1-5; no definite D call. V was cut by 0 bases and J by 1 base, with 7 bases left in between. The germline V gene has CDR1 DFQATT and CDR2 SNEGSKA (reference sequence). There are 14 residues in the CDR3.

This chain joins TRBV12-3 or TRBV12-4 and TRBJ2-1; 14 nucleotides line up with TRBD2. The CDR3 loop spans 16 amino acids. With V trimmed by 2 bases and J by 8 bases, 5 bases remained unmatched. The CDR3 here is CASSLRGTSGRYEQFF. The CDR3 coding sequence is TGTGCCAGCAGTTTAAGGGGGACTAGCGGGAGATATGAGCAGTTCTTC.

The chain has TRBV13 and TRBJ2-1; no clear D. Germline CDR1 and CDR2: PRHDT and FYEKMQ (reference sequence). This CDR3 comprises 14 residues. Trimming cost V 5 bases and J 0 bases, with 8 bases left between them. CDR3 coding DNA: TGTGCCAGCAGCCCCCGAGGCTCCTACAATGAGCAGTTCTTC. It translates to CASSPRGSYNEQFF.

The V call is TRBV25-1, the J call TRBJ2-7, with D unclear. Trimming shortened V by 0 bases and J by 7 bases, and 7 bases separated the two germline ends. The CDR3 has 12 amino acids. The germline CDR1 and CDR2 sequences are MGHDK and SYGVNS. The CDR3 nucleotides read TGTGCCAGCAGTGAATACCCCATGGAGCAGTACTTC. Amino acid sequence: CASSEYPMEQYF.

This clonotype was picked up a small number of times. The chain has TRBV7-9 and TRBJ1-5, with D hard to call. V was shortened by 2 bases and J by 0 bases, with 14 bases between the two germline ends. CDR1 SEHNR and CDR2 FQNEAQ come from the germline V gene (reference sequence). The CDR3 spans 17 residues. CDR3 residues: CASSLREPWGSNQPQHF. In DNA, the CDR3 is TGTGCCAGCAGCTTAAGAGAACCATGGGGTAGCAATCAGCCCCAGCATTTT.

This clonotype has just a few counts. The gene calls are TRBV6-1 and TRBJ1-2; TRBD1 is a possible D gene (5 bases). CDR3 length equals 15 residues. CDR1 MNHNS and CDR2 SASEGT come from the germline V gene. Trimming pared 4 bases from V and 7 bases from J, leaving 19 bases between. CDR3 region: CASSGQTLTVGGYTF. The CDR3 nucleotides read TGTGCCAGCAGTGGCCAAACCCTGACAGTTGGTGGCTACACCTTC.

This chain joins TRBV5-5 and TRBJ2-3, with D possibly being TRBD1 or TRBD2 (5 bases each). Trimming took 2 bases from V and 2 from J, leaving 15 bases between them. The CDR3 has 16 residues. Germline V lookup: CDR1 SGHKS, CDR2 YYEKEE (reference sequence). The CDR3 DNA reads as TGTGCCAGCAGCTTAGGTGGGGACCGACACACAGATACGCAGTATTTT. As protein: CASSLGGDRHTDTQYF. Full variable domain (remainder filled in from reference TRBV5-5 and TRBJ2-3): DAGVTQSPTHLIKTRGQQVTLRCSPISGHKSVSWYQQVLGQGPQFIFQYYEKEERGRGNFPDRFSARQFPNYSSELNVNALLLGDSALYLCASSLGGDRHTDTQYFGPGTRLTVL.

This clonotype was found many times. The chain combines TRBV12-3 or TRBV12-4 with TRBJ2-5, with 10 bases fitting TRBD2. The CDR3 contains 15 residues. J lost 5 bases, V lost 5 bases, and 8 bases had no gene match. Here the CDR3 DNA reads TGTGCCAGCAGTCCCTCAAGCGGGGGGGATGAGACCCAGTACTTC. Encoded protein: CASSPSSGGDETQYF.

The V gene is TRBV20-1, the J gene TRBJ2-5; D is undetermined. Germline-derived CDR1 and CDR2 are DFQATT and SNEGSKA (reference sequence). The CDR3 has 13 residues. Trimming pared 5 bases from V and 1 base from J, leaving 11 bases between. CDR3 nucleotides: TGCAGTGCTCAACCCGGGTCCCAAGAGACCCAGTACTTC. Its translation is CSAQPGSQETQYF.

The chain links TRBV6-5 to TRBJ1-2; tentative D call: TRBD1 (6 bases). The V gene's germline CDR1 is MNHEY and CDR2 SVGAGI. This CDR3 has 14 residues. V was cut by 3 bases and J by 4 bases, with 12 bases left in between. CDR3 sequence (DNA): TGTGCCAGCAGTTATCAGGCAGGGGCCTATGGCTACACCTTC. Protein: CASSYQAGAYGYTF.

For this clonotype: One base away lies a much larger clone, so this may be a sequencing read error. The rearrangement uses TRBV3-1 and TRBJ2-5, with 9 bases that match TRBD2. Germline V gives CDR1 LGHDT, CDR2 YNNKEL (reference sequence). The CDR3 loop spans 17 amino acids. Trimming removed 1 base from V and 5 bases from J; junction bases left unmatched: 11. Here the CDR3 DNA reads TGTGCCAGCAGCCAAGCCGCTCCGGGACTAGCACTGGAGACCCAGTACTTC. Amino acid sequence: CASSQAAPGLALETQYF.

There are many counts of this clonotype. The rearrangement joins TRBV6-1 to TRBJ2-7, with TRBD1 identical over 7 bases. With V trimmed by 6 bases and J by 2 bases, 10 bases remained unmatched. Germline values: CDR1 MNHNS, CDR2 SASEGT. This CDR3 is built from 15 residues. The CDR3 reads CASRPYRGATYEQYF. CDR3 nucleotide sequence: TGTGCCAGCAGACCATACAGGGGCGCCACCTACGAGCAGTACTTC.